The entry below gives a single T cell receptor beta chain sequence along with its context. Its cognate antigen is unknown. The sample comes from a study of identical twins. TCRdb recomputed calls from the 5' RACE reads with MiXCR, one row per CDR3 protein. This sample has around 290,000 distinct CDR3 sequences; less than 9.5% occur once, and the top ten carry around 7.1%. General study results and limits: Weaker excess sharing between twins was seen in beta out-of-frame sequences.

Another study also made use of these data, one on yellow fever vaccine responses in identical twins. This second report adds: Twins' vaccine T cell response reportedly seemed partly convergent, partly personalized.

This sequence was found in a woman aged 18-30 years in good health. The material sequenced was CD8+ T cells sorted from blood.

The CDR3: CASSLHFRGAWEQYF. The CDR3, as DNA: TGCGCCAGCAGCCTTCATTTTCGGGGGGCTTGGGAGCAGTACTTC. The chain couples TRBV4-3 to TRBJ2-7, with D possibly matching TRBD2 (7 bases). This CDR3 comprises 15 residues. From germline, CDR1 is LGHNA and CDR2 YSLEER. V gave up 4 bases and J gave up 7 bases, with 20 bases separating them.